Described below is a single T cell receptor (beta chain) sequence and its context. Trimming left V 2 bases short and J 0 bases short, with 4 bases between. CDR3 size: 13 residues. Germline-derived CDR1 and CDR2 are MNHNS and SASEGT. These data belong to a study of technical replicates of blood from several donors. Libraries were prepared by immunoSEQ multiplex PCR; TCRdb keeps only in-frame clonotypes and omits some of them. The sample records around 80,000 clones, 89% being singletons. This TCR was recovered from a human donor in good health. The sequenced sample consisted of T cells isolated from PBMCs. The chain carries TRBV6-1 and TRBJ2-5; D ambiguous. The CDR3 DNA is TGTGCCAGCAGTGAACTACACCAAGAGACCCAGTACTTC. This codes for CASSELHQETQYF.